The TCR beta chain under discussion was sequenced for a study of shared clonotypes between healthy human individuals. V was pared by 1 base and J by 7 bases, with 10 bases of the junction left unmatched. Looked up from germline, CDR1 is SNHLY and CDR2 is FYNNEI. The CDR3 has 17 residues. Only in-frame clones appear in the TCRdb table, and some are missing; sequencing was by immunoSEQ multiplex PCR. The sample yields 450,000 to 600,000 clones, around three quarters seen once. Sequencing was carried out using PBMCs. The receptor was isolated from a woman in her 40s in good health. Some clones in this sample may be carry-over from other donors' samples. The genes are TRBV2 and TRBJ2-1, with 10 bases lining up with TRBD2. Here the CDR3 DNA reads TGTGCCAGCAGTGAAGGACGTCTAGCGGGAGTCGGAAATGAGCAGTTCTTC. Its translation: CASSEGRLAGVGNEQFF.